This TCR beta chain was obtained from a study of CD8 T cells in ankylosing spondylitis. Making the TCR beta libraries involved quantitative 5'-RACE with molecular barcodes. TCRdb reprocessed the 5' RACE reads with MiXCR, giving one entry per CDR3 protein. The sample holds approximately 500,000 distinct CDR3 sequences, approximately 11% seen once. This clonotype was detected only a few times. Its target is not known. Study-level findings and limits: A TCR beta motif made of eight highly homologous variants seemed typical of ankylosing spondylitis blood. Reportedly, matched ankylosing spondylitis synovial fluid was significantly enriched for disease-linked clones. Disease-linked clones displayed a CD8+ phenotype and appeared relatively rarely in peripheral blood. Certain motif variants had earlier appeared in reactive arthritis synovial fluid and blood.

The receptor was derived from a male donor with ankylosing spondylitis. The sample consisted of blood, either unsorted or a sorted T cell fraction (not recorded which).

The CDR3 loop reads CATSRTAGGLEQPQHF. The DNA for the CDR3 is TGTGCCACCAGCAGAACGGCGGGGGGCTTAGAGCAGCCCCAGCATTTT. The chain uses TRBV15 and TRBJ1-5, with D tentatively TRBD1 (6 bases). This CDR3 is built from 16 residues. Trimming removed 2 bases from V and 7 bases from J, with 18 bases in between. Germline V gives CDR1 LNHNV, CDR2 YYDKDF (reference sequence).